This T cell receptor (beta chain) originates from a study of OX40 agonist ivuxolimab in advanced cancers. Method: immunoSEQ multiplex PCR; TCRdb's copy keeps in-frame clones and lacks some. In the table there are about 38,000 clones, about 84% of which are singletons. Regarding this clone: Its antigen is still unknown.

Overall study results and limits: Relative to CD4+, CD8+ T cells held more expanded clones on average.

Exclusion applied to patients with autoimmune disease history or systemic immunosuppression. This receptor was obtained from an adult with an advanced solid tumor such as melanoma, head and neck, liver or kidney cancer. The sequencing here drew on CD4+ or CD8+ T cells sorted from blood, taken in a trial of the OX40 agonist ivuxolimab.

The CDR3 DNA follows: TGCGCCAGCAGCTTGGTCGCGGGAGTAGAGACCCAGTACTTC. Its translation: CASSLVAGVETQYF. The chain has TRBV5-1 and TRBJ2-5; TRBD2 matches at 7 bases. Looked up from germline, CDR1 is SGHRS and CDR2 is YFSETQ. The junction had 3 bases not matched to a gene; V was cut back by 0 bases and J by 4 bases. CDR3 length equals 14 residues.